A single sample gave rise to the 5 T cell receptor beta chains below, sequenced in a study of T cell changes during pregnancy in multiple sclerosis. Libraries were prepared by immunoSEQ multiplex PCR; TCRdb keeps only in-frame clonotypes and omits some of them. The sample yields some 59,000 clones, approximately 91% seen once. The material sequenced was peripheral blood, taken in the second trimester of pregnancy. These receptors were taken from a female donor with multiple sclerosis, enrolled in a pregnancy study.

The rearrangement uses TRBV5-1 and TRBJ2-7, with a weak D call TRBD1 (6 bases). Trimming took 4 bases from V and 2 from J, leaving 13 bases between them. Looked up from germline, CDR1 is SGHRS and CDR2 is YFSETQ. The CDR3 is 14 residues long. The CDR3 here is CASSPRQVAYEQYF. CDR3 DNA: TGCGCCAGCAGCCCCCGACAGGTTGCCTACGAGCAGTACTTC.

J is TRBJ2-7 and V is TRBV5-1; the D gene is possibly TRBD2 (6 bases). The CDR3 length is 13 residues. Germline values: CDR1 SGHRS, CDR2 YFSETQ. Trimming took off 3 bases at V and 0 bases at J, with 7 bases between the two ends. The CDR3 protein is CASSSGSSYEQYF. CDR3 sequence (DNA): TGCGCCAGCAGCTCCGGGAGCTCCTACGAGCAGTACTTC.

The chain couples TRBV4-2 to TRBJ1-1; TRBD1 aligns across 9 bases. CDR1 and CDR2 from the germline V gene are LGHNA and YNFKEQ. The CDR3 has 16 amino acids. V was clipped by 4 bases and J by 3 bases; unmatched bases: 9. CDR3 in DNA: TGTGCCAGCAGCCCTATGAACAGGGGGCTGTACACTGAAGCTTTCTTT. Translating gives CASSPMNRGLYTEAFF.

The table lists this clone with a few counts. The chain links TRBV5-1 to TRBJ1-1; 7 bases match TRBD1. J gave up 3 bases and V 2 bases, and 1 base lay outside the gene matches. There are 13 residues in the CDR3. From germline, CDR1 is SGHRS and CDR2 YFSETQ. The CDR3 DNA reads TGCGCCAGCAGCTTCCAGGGGGACACTGAAGCTTTCTTT. Translating it yields CASSFQGDTEAFF.

The CDR3 DNA reads TGTGCCAGCAGTGAAGCTATGCTCGGCTTATTGAGGACAGCCAAGAACACTGAAGCTTTCTTT. It is translated as CASSEAMLGLLRTAKNTEAFF. The rearrangement uses TRBV6-1 and TRBJ1-1; TRBD1 is a possible D gene (6 bases). Trimming pared 0 bases from V and 1 base from J, leaving 27 bases between. CDR1 and CDR2 from the germline V gene are MNHNS and SASEGT. CDR3 length: 21 amino acids.